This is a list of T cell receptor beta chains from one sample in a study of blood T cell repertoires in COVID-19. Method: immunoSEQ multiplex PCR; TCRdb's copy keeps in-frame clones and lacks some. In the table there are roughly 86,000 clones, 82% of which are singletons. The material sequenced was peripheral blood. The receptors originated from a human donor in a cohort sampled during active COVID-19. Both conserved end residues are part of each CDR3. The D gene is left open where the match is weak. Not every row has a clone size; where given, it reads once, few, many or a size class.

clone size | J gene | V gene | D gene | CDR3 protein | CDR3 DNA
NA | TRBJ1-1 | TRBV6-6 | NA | CASSQHGRQEAFF | TGTGCCAGCAGCCAACACGGACGACAGGAAGCTTTCTTT
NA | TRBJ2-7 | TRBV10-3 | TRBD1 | CAISEPRTGNEQYF | TGTGCCATCAGTGAGCCGAGGACAGGGAACGAGCAGTACTTC
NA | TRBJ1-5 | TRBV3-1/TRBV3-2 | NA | CASSQGGMSNQPQHF | TGTGCCAGCAGCCAGGGGGGGATGAGCAATCAGCCCCAGCATTTT
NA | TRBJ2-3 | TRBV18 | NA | CASSPYPDTQYF | TGTGCCAGCTCACCCTATCCAGATACGCAGTATTTT
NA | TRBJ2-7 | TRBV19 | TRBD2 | CASSISAGGSSYEQYF | TGTGCCAGTAGTATTTCAGCGGGGGGGAGCTCCTACGAGCAGTACTTC
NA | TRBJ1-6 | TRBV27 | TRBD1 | CASRQGIRNSPLHF | TGTGCCAGCCGACAGGGTATAAGGAATTCACCCCTCCACTTT
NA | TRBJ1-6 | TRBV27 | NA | CASLPGGLTSRSYNSPLHF | TGTGCCAGCCTACCTGGAGGGCTAACCAGCAGATCCTATAATTCACCCCTCCACTTT
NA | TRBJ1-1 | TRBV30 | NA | CAWSRGMNTEAFF | TGTGCCTGGAGCAGGGGAATGAACACTGAAGCTTTCTTT
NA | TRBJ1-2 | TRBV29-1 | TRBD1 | CSVSQGQLSYGYTF | TGCAGCGTTTCCCAGGGACAGCTAAGCTATGGCTACACCTTC
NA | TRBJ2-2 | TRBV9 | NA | CASTNPGGELFF | TGTGCCAGCACCAACCCGGGGGGGGAGCTGTTTTTT
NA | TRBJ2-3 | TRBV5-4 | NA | CASSLVGPSTSTDTQYF | TGTGCCAGCAGCTTGGTGGGGCCTTCAACTAGCACAGATACGCAGTATTTT
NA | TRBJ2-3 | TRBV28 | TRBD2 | CASSPLAGASTDTQYF | TGTGCCAGCAGTCCCCTAGCGGGGGCATCCACAGATACGCAGTATTTT
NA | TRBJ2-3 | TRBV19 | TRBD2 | CASRLAGRTDTQYF | TGTGCCAGTAGACTAGCGGGGCGGACGGATACGCAGTATTTT
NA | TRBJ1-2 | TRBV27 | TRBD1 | CASSNAGTGVRYTF | TGTGCCAGCAGTAACGCCGGGACAGGGGTACGCTACACCTTC
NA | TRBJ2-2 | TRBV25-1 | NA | CASSDTGYTGELFF | TGTGCCAGCAGTGACACAGGGTACACCGGGGAGCTGTTTTTT
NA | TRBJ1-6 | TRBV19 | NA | CASSMVRRANSPLHF | TGTGCCAGTAGTATGGTCAGGAGGGCGAATTCACCCCTCCACTTT
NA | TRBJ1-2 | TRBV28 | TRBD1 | CASRTGARAHYGYTF | TGTGCCAGCAGGACAGGGGCCAGGGCCCACTATGGCTACACCTTC
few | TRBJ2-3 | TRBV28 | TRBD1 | CASRDWGTGGSTDTQYF | TGTGCCAGCAGGGACTGGGGGACAGGGGGAAGCACAGATACGCAGTATTTT
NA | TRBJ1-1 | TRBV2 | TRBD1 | CASILTGTNTEAFF | TGTGCCAGCATCTTGACAGGGACGAACACTGAAGCTTTCTTT
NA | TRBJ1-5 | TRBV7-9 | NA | CASTEAGYDQPQHF | TGTGCCAGCACCGAGGCAGGGTACGATCAGCCCCAGCATTTT
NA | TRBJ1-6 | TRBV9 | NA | CASSVSGAGNPPLHF | TGTGCCAGCAGCGTAAGCGGGGCAGGTAATCCACCCCTCCACTTT
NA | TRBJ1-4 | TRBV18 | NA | CASSPIGRVSEKLFF | TGTGCCAGCTCACCGATCGGCAGGGTTTCCGAAAAACTGTTTTTT
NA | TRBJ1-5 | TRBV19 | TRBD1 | CASSIPDRGVNQPQHF | TGTGCCAGTAGTATCCCCGACAGGGGAGTCAATCAGCCCCAGCATTTT
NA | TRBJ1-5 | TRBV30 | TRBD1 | CAWSRTGVQPQHF | TGTGCCTGGAGCCGGACAGGGGTTCAGCCCCAGCATTTT
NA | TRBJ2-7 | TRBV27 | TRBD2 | CASNTWGGVLGASYEQYF | TGTGCCAGCAACACCTGGGGGGGAGTCCTGGGAGCCTCCTACGAGCAGTACTTC
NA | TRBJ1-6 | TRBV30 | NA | CAWTPRGLWNSPLHF | TGTGCCTGGACCCCCCGAGGGCTATGGAATTCACCCCTCCACTTT
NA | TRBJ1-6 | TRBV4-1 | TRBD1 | CASSPGQGRSPLHF | TGCGCCAGCAGCCCGGGACAGGGCCGTTCACCCCTCCACTTT
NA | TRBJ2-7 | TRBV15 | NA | CATSRDRRYEQYF | TGTGCCACCAGCAGAGATCGGCGGTACGAGCAGTACTTC
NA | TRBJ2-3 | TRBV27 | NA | CASSTGTRRRTDTQYF | TGTGCCAGCAGCACCGGGACAAGGAGACGCACAGATACGCAGTATTTT
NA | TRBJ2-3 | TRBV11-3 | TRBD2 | CASSLGQRGGGTDTQYF | TGTGCCAGCAGCTTAGGGCAGCGGGGGGGCGGGACAGATACGCAGTATTTT
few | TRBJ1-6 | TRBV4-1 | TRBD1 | CASSLGQGNSPLHF | TGCGCCAGCAGCCTCGGACAGGGTAATTCACCCCTCCACTTT
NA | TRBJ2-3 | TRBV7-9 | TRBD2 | CASSIGGTDTQYF | TGTGCCAGCAGCATCGGGGGGACAGATACGCAGTATTTT
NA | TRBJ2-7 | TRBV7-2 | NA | CASSPRVGNYYEQYF | TGTGCCAGCAGCCCGAGGGTAGGGAACTACTACGAGCAGTACTTC
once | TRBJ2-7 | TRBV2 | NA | CASSGPRDPRYEQYF | TGTGCCAGCAGCGGACCGCGGGACCCTCGCTACGAGCAGTACTTC
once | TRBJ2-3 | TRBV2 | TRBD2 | CASSRLAGEDTQYF | TGTGCCAGCAGCAGACTAGCGGGGGAGGATACGCAGTATTTT
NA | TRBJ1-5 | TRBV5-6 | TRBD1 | CASSLTGGSRSGQPQHF | TGTGCCAGCAGCCTGACAGGGGGTTCCCGGTCGGGTCAGCCCCAGCATTTT
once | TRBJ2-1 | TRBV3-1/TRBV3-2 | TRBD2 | CASSQGSAGGRNEQFF | TGTGCCAGCAGCCAAGGATCTGCGGGGGGGCGTAATGAGCAGTTCTTC
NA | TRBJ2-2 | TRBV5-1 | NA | CASTRDTVTGELFF | TGCGCCAGCACCCGGGACACTGTTACCGGGGAGCTGTTTTTT
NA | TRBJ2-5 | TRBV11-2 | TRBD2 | CASSLKGPAGGLETQYF | TGTGCCAGCAGCCTCAAGGGGCCAGCGGGGGGGCTGGAGACCCAGTACTTC
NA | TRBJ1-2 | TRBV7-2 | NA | CASSSRQWYYGYTF | TGTGCCAGCAGCTCGAGACAGTGGTACTATGGCTACACCTTC
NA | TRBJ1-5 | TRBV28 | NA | CASSQSFRGSNQPQHF | TGTGCCAGCAGTCAATCTTTTAGGGGCAGCAATCAGCCCCAGCATTTT
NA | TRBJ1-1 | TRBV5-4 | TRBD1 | CASNKDTGGADTEAFF | TGTGCCAGCAATAAAGATACAGGGGGCGCAGACACTGAAGCTTTCTTT
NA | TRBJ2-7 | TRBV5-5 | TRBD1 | CASSRQTGNVASYEQYF | TGTGCCAGCAGCAGACAGACAGGGAACGTAGCCTCCTACGAGCAGTACTTC
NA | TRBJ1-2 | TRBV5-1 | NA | CASSLVLSGDGYTF | TGCGCCAGCAGCTTGGTGTTGTCAGGGGATGGCTACACCTTC
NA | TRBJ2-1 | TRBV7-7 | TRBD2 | CASSLYGGYEQFF | TGTGCTAGCAGCCTCTACGGGGGGTATGAGCAGTTCTTC
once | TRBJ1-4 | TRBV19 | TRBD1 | CASSIDRGFGINEKLFF | TGTGCCAGTAGTATTGACAGGGGGTTTGGCATTAATGAAAAACTGTTTTTT
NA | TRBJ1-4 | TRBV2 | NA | CASTAEGNEKLFF | TGTGCCAGCACCGCGGAGGGGAATGAAAAACTGTTTTTT
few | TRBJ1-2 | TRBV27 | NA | CASSPQATLLPLYGYTF | TGTGCCAGCAGTCCACAGGCGACCCTCCTCCCTTTATATGGCTACACCTTC
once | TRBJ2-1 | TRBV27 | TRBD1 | CASSDLGTGGRGRQFF | TGTGCCAGCAGTGACCTCGGGACAGGGGGCCGTGGGAGGCAGTTCTTC
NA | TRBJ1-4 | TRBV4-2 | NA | CASSQGQVRQLFF | TGTGCCAGCAGCCAAGGACAGGTTCGACAACTGTTTTTT